This T cell receptor (beta chain) was identified during a study of shared clonotypes between healthy human individuals (dated by TCRdb to 2018 to 2020). Concerning the study at large: The cohort included three men and a couple of women between 18 and 49 years of age. For each donor, CD4 naive and CD4 memory were each given three plates, CD8 naive was given two plates, and CD8 memory was given one plate. To estimate repertoire size and how much clonotypes are shared between individuals, the study performed deep sequencing of blood TCR repertoires from five healthy adults. Libraries were prepared and TCR repertoires were sequenced by different laboratories using diverse techniques, in order to increase sequencing depth and limit assay-specific biases. Between about 0.8 and 8.9 billion PBMCs per donor were obtained by leukapheresis. Points the paper makes about the study in general: Rarefaction of sorted-subset datasets indicated incomplete sequencing despite the large sequencing depth. Estimated clonotype richness was generally larger for naive than for memory subsets. Based on pairwise subsampling, the degree of clonotype sharing among donors was expected to be affected by sequencing depth. When several donors were compared, the shared fraction of clonotypes was 5% to 6.5% for naive CD4, 3% to 4% for naive CD8, 2% to 2.5% for memory CD4, and around 0.37% for memory CD8. The small number of donors limited the genetic and exposure-history diversity represented. Compared with non-shared clonotypes, clonotypes shared by all four sorted-subset donors had higher generation probabilities. Only blood was sampled, and tissue TCR repertoires likely differ from those in blood.

A word on this clone: This clone's antigen is unknown. There are no base qualities to consult, and no much larger clone falls within one base.

The donors were healthy, HIV-negative adults with no recently reported acute infections or vaccinations. Every donor was a Caucasian adult residing in Nashville, Tennessee, USA. CD4+ T cells were enriched by magnetic negative selection; naive cells were then positively selected on CD45RA, and the negative fraction formed the memory subset. Blood was collected by leukapheresis, and PBMCs were isolated by Ficoll-Histopaque density gradient centrifugation and then cryopreserved in liquid nitrogen vapor phase. Analytical flow cytometry was used to check the purity and quantity of each magnetically sorted T cell population. From each sorted fraction, genomic DNA was isolated and quantified by UV absorbance on a Nanodrop 2000c. CDR1 is given as SGHNT and CDR2 as YYREEE, both from the germline V gene (reference sequence). There are 15 amino acids in the CDR3, from cysteine to phenylalanine inclusive. Just the 45-base CDR3 DNA is kept, in frame starting at base 1. V is trimmed back by 4 bases and J by 5 bases, and the junction contains 4 bases that no gene match accounts for.

Using the deep immunoSEQ assay, TCR CDR3 regions were amplified from genomic DNA by multiplex PCR. For each cell subset, the extracted genomic DNA was distributed evenly across all wells of several immunoSEQ 96-well plates, and each plate served as one replicate. Each replicate PCR for sorted subsets received around 210 ng genomic DNA, equal to roughly 29,000 T cell genomes. Purified libraries were measured with a Qubit 3.0 fluorometer, size-checked on a Bioanalyzer 2100, and measured again with the KAPA Library Quantification kit. Each immunoSEQ 96-well plate was sequenced on its own single-read 150-cycle Illumina NextSeq 550 flow cell. In the authors' own workflow: Because the immunoSEQ output held only junctional sequences and lacked quality scores, the filtering could not match the filtering applied to full-length reads. To assign V/J genes and CDR3, sequences were annotated using PyIR, a Python wrapper for IgBLAST v1.9, with IMGT germline references. Reads were removed for weak V/J assignments (E-value above 1e-6), missing CDR3, stop codons, out-of-frame junctions, or ambiguous translated residues. V3J clonotypes were defined as sequences sharing an identical inferred V gene, J gene, and CDR3 amino acid sequence. Percentage overlap between repertoires was computed as shared unique clonotypes divided by the size of the smaller repertoire. RTK rarefaction, the Chao1 estimator, and Recon v2.1 estimates of unobserved clonotypes were used to assess repertoire richness. For all TCRbeta clonotypes obtained by the gDNA method from a few donors, generation probabilities were computed with OLGA. In TCRdb, the immuneACCESS table is reduced to in-frame sequences with V and J assigned. These tables do not hold every clone; where another copy was compared, an unresolved V gene accounts for under half, and the others remain unexplained. The DNA was the basis for D and trimming; V, J and clone size are from that table. Across this sample there are about 2.4 million clones, with around nine tenths seen only once. The ten biggest clones cover 0.11% to 0.15% of the sample.

The rearrangement combines TRBV5-4 with TRBJ1-5; TRBD1 agrees with 12 junctional bases. The receptor's source is a young man in good health. Sequenced: naive CD4+ T cells sorted from blood. The cell subset or site label on this specimen signifies: CD45RA+ positively selected. The nucleotides read TGTGCCAGCAGCGCGGGACAGGGGGCTTATCAGCCCCAGCATTTT. It codes for CASSAGQGAYQPQHF.